This T cell receptor beta chain was retrieved from a study of OX40 agonist ivuxolimab in advanced cancers. Some clones are missing from TCRdb's copy, which holds only in-frame ones; the method was immunoSEQ multiplex PCR. The top ten clones hold 1.5% to 2% of a sample with about 76,000 clones, around 85% of them seen once. The CDR3 runs to 12 residues. Trimming took 5 bases from V and 6 from J, leaving 8 bases between them. Germline V gene data show CDR1 as SNHLY and CDR2 as FYNNEI. This material consisted of CD4+ or CD8+ T cells sorted from blood, taken in a trial of the OX40 agonist ivuxolimab. This rearrangement joins TRBV2 to TRBJ2-4; no reliable D call. The clonotype comes from an adult with an advanced solid tumor such as melanoma, head and neck, liver or kidney cancer. CDR3: CASSMDRNIQYF. CDR3 coding DNA: TGTGCCAGCAGTATGGACCGAAACATTCAGTACTTC.